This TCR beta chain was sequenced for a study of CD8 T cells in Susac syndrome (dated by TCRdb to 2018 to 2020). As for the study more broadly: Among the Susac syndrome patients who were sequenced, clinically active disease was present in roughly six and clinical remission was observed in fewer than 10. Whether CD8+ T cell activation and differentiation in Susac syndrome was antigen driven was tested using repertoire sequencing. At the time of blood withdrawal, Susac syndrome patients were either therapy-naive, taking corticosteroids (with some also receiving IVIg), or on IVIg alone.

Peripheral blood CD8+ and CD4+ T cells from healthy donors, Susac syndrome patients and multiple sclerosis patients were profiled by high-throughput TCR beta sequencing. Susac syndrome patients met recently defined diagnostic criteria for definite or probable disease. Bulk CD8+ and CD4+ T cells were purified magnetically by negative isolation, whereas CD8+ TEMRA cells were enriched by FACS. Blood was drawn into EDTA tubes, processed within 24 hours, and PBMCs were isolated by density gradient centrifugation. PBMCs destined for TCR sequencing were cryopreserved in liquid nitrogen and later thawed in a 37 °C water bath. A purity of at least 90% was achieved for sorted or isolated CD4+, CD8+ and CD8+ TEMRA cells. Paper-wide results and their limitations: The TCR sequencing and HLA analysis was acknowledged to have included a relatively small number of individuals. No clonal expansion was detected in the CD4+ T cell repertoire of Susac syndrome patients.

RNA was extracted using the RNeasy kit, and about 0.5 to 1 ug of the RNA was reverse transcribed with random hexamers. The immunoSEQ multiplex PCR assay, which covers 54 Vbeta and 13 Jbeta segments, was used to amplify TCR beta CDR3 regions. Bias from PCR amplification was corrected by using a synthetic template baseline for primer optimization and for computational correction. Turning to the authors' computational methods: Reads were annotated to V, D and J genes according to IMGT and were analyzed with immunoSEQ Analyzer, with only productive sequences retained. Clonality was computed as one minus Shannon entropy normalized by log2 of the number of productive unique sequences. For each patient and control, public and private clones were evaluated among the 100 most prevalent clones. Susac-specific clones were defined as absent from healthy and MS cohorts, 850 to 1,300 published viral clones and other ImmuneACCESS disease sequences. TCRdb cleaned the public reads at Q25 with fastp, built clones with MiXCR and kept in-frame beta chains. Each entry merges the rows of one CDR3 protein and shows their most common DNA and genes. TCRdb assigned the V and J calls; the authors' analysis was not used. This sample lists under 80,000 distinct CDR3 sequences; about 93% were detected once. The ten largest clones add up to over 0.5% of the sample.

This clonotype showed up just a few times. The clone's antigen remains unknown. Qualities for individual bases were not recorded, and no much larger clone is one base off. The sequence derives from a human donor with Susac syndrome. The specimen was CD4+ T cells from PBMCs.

The DNA reads as follows: TGTGCCAGCAGCTTAGCAGCAGTGCAAGAGACCCAGTACTTC. It codes for CASSLAAVQETQYF. This receptor chain uses TRBV7-8 and TRBJ2-5; the D gene is not confidently resolved. V is cut by 0 bases and J by 2 bases, and the space between the germline ends is 7 bases. There are 14 amino acids in the CDR3, from cysteine to phenylalanine inclusive. Here the CDR3 DNA is all that survives: 42 bases in frame from base 1. In the germline V gene, CDR1 corresponds to SGHVS and CDR2 to FQNEAQ.